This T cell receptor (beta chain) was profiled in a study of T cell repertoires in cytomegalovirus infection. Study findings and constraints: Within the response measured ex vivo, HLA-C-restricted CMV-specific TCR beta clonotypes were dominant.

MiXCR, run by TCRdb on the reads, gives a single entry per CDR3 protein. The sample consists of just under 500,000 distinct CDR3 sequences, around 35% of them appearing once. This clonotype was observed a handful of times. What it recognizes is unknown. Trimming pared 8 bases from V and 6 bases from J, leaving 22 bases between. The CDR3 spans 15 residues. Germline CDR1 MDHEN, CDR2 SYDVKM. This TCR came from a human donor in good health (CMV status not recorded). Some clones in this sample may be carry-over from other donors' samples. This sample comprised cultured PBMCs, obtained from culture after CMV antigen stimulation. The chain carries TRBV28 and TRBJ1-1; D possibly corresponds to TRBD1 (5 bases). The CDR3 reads CASVSGGHTLSEAFF. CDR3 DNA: TGTGCCAGCGTTAGCGGAGGACATACCCTTTCTGAAGCTTTCTTT. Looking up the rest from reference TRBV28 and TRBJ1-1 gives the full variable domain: DVKVTQSSRYLVKRTGEKVFLECVQDMDHENMFWYRQDPGLGLRLIYFSYDVKMKEKGDIPEGYSVSREKKERFSLILESASTNQTSMYLCASVSGGHTLSEAFFGQGTRLTVV.